The clone carrying this TCR beta chain has just a few counts. This sample stems from a study of Ad26.COV2.S vaccination and SARS-CoV-2 variants. The CDR3 length is 16 residues. V was clipped by 6 bases and J by 0 bases, with 14 bases between them. Germline CDR1 is MRHNA and CDR2 is SNTAGT. Assay: immunoSEQ multiplex PCR; the TCRdb copy retains only in-frame clones and omits some. Of roughly 400,000 clones in the sample, approximately 90% were seen once. Treatment noted: over 15 received Ad26.COV2.S at low or high dose, single or two shots; roughly five received placebo; per-sample allocation not given. Specimen acquisition occurred on day 63 following the initial vaccine or placebo injection. Donation was by an adult aged 18-55 years who was in Boston.

The source is a person between 18 and 59 years old who received the Ad26.COV2.S COVID-19 vaccine or a placebo. This sample comprised peripheral blood, obtained in a trial of Ad26.COV2.S vaccine versus placebo. V usage is TRBV6-4 and J usage is TRBJ2-2; D may be TRBD1 or TRBD2 (5 bases each). The CDR3 sequence: CASSESGGANTGELFF. CDR3 nucleotide sequence: TGTGCCAGCAGCGAGTCTGGGGGAGCGAACACCGGGGAGCTGTTTTTT.